This T cell receptor beta chain stems from a study of T cell responses to AZD1222 COVID-19 vaccine. Study results and caveats: Sampling captured repertoires only after the peak T cell response. Nearly half of spike-specific TCRs reportedly target variant regions that are unmutated in the B.1.351 and B.1.1.7 variants.

On this clone itself: Its cognate antigen is unknown.

Assay used: immunoSEQ multiplex PCR; TCRdb lists only in-frame clones, some missing. The sample lists about 110,000 clones; roughly 85% were seen once. V was clipped by 0 bases and J by 0 bases, with 1 base between them. Per germline, CDR1 SGDLS and CDR2 YYNGEE. This CDR3 spans 13 amino acids. This material consisted of peripheral blood, taken on day 0 of AZD1222 vaccination. V gene TRBV9 combines with J gene TRBJ1-3; D unclear. This clonotype originated in an adult in good health. CDR3 residues: CASSVGSGNTIYF. The CDR3 DNA reads as TGTGCCAGCAGCGTAGGCTCTGGAAACACCATATATTTT.